This T cell receptor (beta chain) was observed in a study of primary melanoma T cells and metastatic recurrence. Study in general: These T2 to T4 primary melanomas had thickness greater than 1 mm.

The CDR3 has 15 amino acids. Germline V gives CDR1 LNHDA, CDR2 SQIVND (reference sequence). Assay used: immunoSEQ multiplex PCR; TCRdb lists only in-frame clones, some missing. The sample shows over a thousand clones, around 80% of them seen only once. About this clone: Its specificity is unknown. The junction differs from germline at one of its ends, possibly a read error.

Primary melanoma in these patients was surgically resected but could recur metastatically. Points from the study as a whole: The tumor T-cell fraction reportedly predicted progression-free survival independently of thickness, ulceration, mitotic rate and age. T-cell fraction reportedly outperformed other histopathological variables added to thickness.

The chain carries TRBV19 and TRBJ2-3, with D possibly TRBD1 on 5 matching bases. The TCR sequence derives from a human donor with melanoma. Sequenced sample: melanoma tumor tissue. The CDR3 region has the DNA TGTACCAGTAGTTCCGTGCAGGGTAGGGCAGATACGCAGTATTTT. It encodes CTSSSVQGRADTQYF.